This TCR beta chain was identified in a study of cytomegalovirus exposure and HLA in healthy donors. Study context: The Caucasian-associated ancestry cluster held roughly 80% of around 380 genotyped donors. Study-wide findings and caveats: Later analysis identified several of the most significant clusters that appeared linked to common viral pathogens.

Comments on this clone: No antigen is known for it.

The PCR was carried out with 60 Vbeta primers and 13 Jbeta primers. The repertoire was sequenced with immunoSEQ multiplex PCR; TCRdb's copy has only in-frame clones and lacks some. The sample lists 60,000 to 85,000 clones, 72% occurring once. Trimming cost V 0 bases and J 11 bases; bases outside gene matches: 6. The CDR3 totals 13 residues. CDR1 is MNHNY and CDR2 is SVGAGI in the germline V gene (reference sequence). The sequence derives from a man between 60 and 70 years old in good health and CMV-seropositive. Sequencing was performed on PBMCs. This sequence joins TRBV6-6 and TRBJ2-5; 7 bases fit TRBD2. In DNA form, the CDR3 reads TGTGCCAGCAGTTACTCGCCGGGGGGAGGGCAGTACTTC. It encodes CASSYSPGGGQYF.